Only a few counts were recorded for the clone carrying this T cell receptor beta chain. The assay was immunoSEQ multiplex PCR, and TCRdb's table has in-frame clones only and misses some. The table shows roughly 650,000 clones, with 95% to 97% occurring only once. With 6 bases removed from V and 10 bases from J, the gap between germline ends came to 12 bases. Looked up from germline, CDR1 is MNHEY and CDR2 is SMNVEV (reference sequence). The CDR3 runs to 11 residues. Naive CD8 populations comprised CD45RO-negative cells positively selected for CCR7, excluding terminally differentiated effector memory CD45RA+ cells. The entry originates in a study of shared clonotypes between healthy human individuals. Study overall: A donor's plate count was three for CD4 naive and three for CD4 memory; CD8 naive had two and CD8 memory one.

This sequence joins TRBV27 and TRBJ1-1; D unresolved. Sequencing used naive CD8+ T cells sorted from blood. This sequence was found in a woman aged 25 to 39 in good health. CDR3 DNA sequence: TGTGCCAGCAGCGGGCGAGTTGGAGCTTTCTTT. It encodes CASSGRVGAFF.